The entry that follows covers one TCR beta chain sequence. At one of its ends the junction is not consistent with the germline gene, which may arise from a read error. As originally analysed: Amplified reference gene primers provided the basis for estimating nucleated cell counts. The repertoire was sequenced with immunoSEQ multiplex PCR; TCRdb's copy has only in-frame clones and lacks some. Clone size and the V and J calls come from that table; the DNA yielded D and trimming. The table includes fewer than 140,000 clones, about four fifths detected once. These data come from a study of blood T cell repertoires in COVID-19. Study context: COVID-19 samples from acute and convalescent phases originated in the United States, Italy and Spain. PBMCs, B-cell-depleted T cells, or T cells were the source of the cDNA or gDNA that made up the material.

This CDR3 is built from 16 residues. Germline V gene lookup returns CDR1 MGHDK and CDR2 SYGVNS. The source material was peripheral blood. This chain joins TRBV25-1 and TRBJ1-5, with D possibly TRBD1 on 6 matching bases. The TCR originated in a woman aged 55-70 years with acute or convalescent COVID-19. The CDR3 protein is CARREGGGHSNQPQHF. DNA for the CDR3: TGTGCCCGCAGGGAGGGGGGGGGTCATAGCAATCAGCCCCAGCATTTT.